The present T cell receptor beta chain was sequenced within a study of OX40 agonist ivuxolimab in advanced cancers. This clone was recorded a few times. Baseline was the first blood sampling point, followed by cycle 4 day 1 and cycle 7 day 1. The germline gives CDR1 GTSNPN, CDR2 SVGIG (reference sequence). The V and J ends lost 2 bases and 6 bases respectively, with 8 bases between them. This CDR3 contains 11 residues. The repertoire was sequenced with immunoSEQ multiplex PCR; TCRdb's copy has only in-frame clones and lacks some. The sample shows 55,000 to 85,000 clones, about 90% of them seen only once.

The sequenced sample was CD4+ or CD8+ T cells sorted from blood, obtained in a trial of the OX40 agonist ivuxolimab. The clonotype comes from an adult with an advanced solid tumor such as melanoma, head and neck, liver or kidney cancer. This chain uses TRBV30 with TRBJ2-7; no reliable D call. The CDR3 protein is CAWSKDIEQYF. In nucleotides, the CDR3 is TGTGCCTGGAGTAAAGATATCGAGCAGTACTTC. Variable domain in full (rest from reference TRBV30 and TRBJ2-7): SQTIHQWPATLVQPVGSPLSLECTVEGTSNPNLYWYRQAAGRGLQLLFYSVGIGQISSEVPQNLSASRPQDRQFILSSKKLLLSDSGFYLCAWSKDIEQYFGPGTRLTVT.